The 20 T cell receptor beta chains below all came from one sample that was sequenced in a study of regulatory T cells in long-lasting Graves disease. The time point here: newly diagnosed GD, antithyroid drugs for less than 3 months. With RNA extracted from PBMCs as input, the TCR library was made. Arm-PCR of CDR3 regions and iRepertoire HTBI primers were used to build TCR beta libraries. Via MiXCR, TCRdb re-called the multiplex PCR reads, giving one row per CDR3 protein. This sample has more than 450,000 distinct CDR3 sequences, with 15% to 20% found just once. These data also featured in a second study, about T cells in Graves' hyperthyroidism and ophthalmopathy.

Sequenced material: peripheral blood mononuclear cells (PBMCs), taken at new diagnosis, from a patient treated with antithyroid drugs. The receptors were sampled from a man in his forties with Graves disease.

This clonotype has only a few counts. The rearrangement links TRBV19 to TRBJ2-1; the match to TRBD2 covers 10 bases. The CDR3 length is 16 residues. Germline CDR1 reads LNHDA; CDR2 reads SQIVND (reference sequence). The trim removed 4 bases at V and 10 bases at J, leaving 13 bases unmatched. As DNA, the CDR3 is TGTGCCAGTAGTAATAGACTAGCGGGCTTAAGGTCCGAGCAGTTCTTC. Protein: CASSNRLAGLRSEQFF.

This clonotype has ten or more counts. The chain is built from TRBV3-1 and TRBJ2-3; D unresolved. This CDR3 comprises 17 residues. Between the trimmed V and J ends, which lost 1 base and 2 bases, there was a span of 16 bases. CDR1 and CDR2 (germline): LGHDT, YNNKEL (reference sequence). The CDR3 reads CASSQVSAAPYTDTQYF. In nucleotides, the CDR3 is TGTGCCAGCAGCCAAGTCTCGGCAGCCCCTTACACAGATACGCAGTATTTT.

The sample holds a few counts of this clonotype. This chain uses TRBV20-1 with TRBJ1-6; tentatively, D is TRBD1 (6 bases). The ends were cut back, 3 bases at V and 6 bases at J, with 12 bases in the middle. Germline CDR1 DFQATT, CDR2 SNEGSKA (reference sequence). The CDR3 has 14 amino acids. Here the CDR3 DNA reads TGCAGTGCTAGGGTGGGGGCAGTTAATTCACCCCTCCACTTT. The encoded protein is CSARVGAVNSPLHF.

In its sample, this clonotype was seen many times. This rearrangement joins TRBV29-1 to TRBJ2-3; 9 nucleotides align to TRBD2. Per the germline V gene, CDR1 is SQVTM and CDR2 is ANQGSEA. Trimming cost V 4 bases and J 4 bases; bases outside gene matches: 12. CDR3 length equals 16 residues. The CDR3 reads CSVVTLVAGGPDTQYF. The CDR3 coding sequence is TGCAGCGTTGTTACGCTGGTGGCGGGAGGGCCAGATACGCAGTATTTT.

This clonotype was counted at least ten times. CDR3 protein: CASSLGQGYSVEQYF. The CDR3 region has the DNA TGTGCCAGCAGCTTAGGGCAGGGTTATTCGGTCGAGCAGTACTTC. The chain recombines TRBV7-9 with TRBJ2-7, with D perhaps TRBD1 (5 bases). There are 15 residues in the CDR3. Germline loops: CDR1 SEHNR, CDR2 FQNEAQ (reference sequence). The V end was cut by 1 base, the J end by 6 bases, with 16 bases between.

This clonotype was counted many times. J is TRBJ2-3 and V is TRBV5-1; 7 nucleotides line up with TRBD1. This CDR3 region has 15 residues. After removal of 4 bases from V and 1 base from J, the junction contained 6 bases not matched to a gene. Germline values: CDR1 SGHRS, CDR2 YFSETQ. The CDR3 reads CASSGRTGGTDTQYF. In nucleotides, the CDR3 is TGCGCCAGCAGCGGCCGGACAGGAGGCACAGATACGCAGTATTTT.

This clonotype was found many times. The chain has TRBV30 and TRBJ2-7; 10 bases are a match to TRBD2. With 4 bases clipped from V and 4 bases from J, the junction kept 10 bases outside the gene matches. CDR1 and CDR2 from the germline V gene are GTSNPN and SVGIG (reference sequence). The CDR3 is 15 residues long. In DNA, the CDR3 is TGTGCCTGGAACGGAGCGGGAGGGCCGGGGTACGAGCAGTACTTC. This sequence encodes CAWNGAGGPGYEQYF.

This clonotype came up a few times. The rearrangement links TRBV29-1 to TRBJ1-2; D is ambiguous. This CDR3 is 11 amino acids long. CDR1 is SQVTM and CDR2 is ANQGSEA in the germline V gene. The ends were cut back, 4 bases at V and 5 bases at J, with 8 bases in the middle. CDR3 coding DNA: TGCAGCGTTGTTTTGGGTTATGGCTACACCTTC. This gives the protein CSVVLGYGYTF.

The gene calls are TRBV6-1 and TRBJ2-7, with unresolved D. This CDR3 comprises 13 residues. Trimming cost V 4 bases and J 6 bases, with 13 bases left between them. CDR1 is MNHNS and CDR2 is SASEGT in the germline V gene. CDR3 loop: CASSALQLVEQYF. The DNA of the CDR3 is TGTGCCAGCAGTGCGTTACAGTTGGTCGAGCAGTACTTC.

This rearrangement joins TRBV4-1 to TRBJ2-2; 7 nucleotides align to TRBD1. CDR1 is MGHRA, CDR2 YSYEKL, per germline. The length of the CDR3 is 16 residues. Trimming cost V 4 bases and J 4 bases; bases outside gene matches: 9. CDR3 in DNA: TGCGCCAGCAGCCCCAGACAGGGTGGGGGCACCGGGGAGCTGTTTTTT. Protein sequence: CASSPRQGGGTGELFF.

This clonotype showed up many times. This chain joins TRBV5-1 and TRBJ2-3; weak D call: TRBD2 (6 bases). The CDR3 runs 15 residues. Germline CDR1 SGHRS, CDR2 YFSETQ. The V end was cut by 5 bases, the J end by 3 bases, with 16 bases between. CDR3 in DNA: TGCGCCAGCAGGGCCGACCCGGGGGTGACAGATACGCAGTATTTT. This sequence encodes CASRADPGVTDTQYF.

The rearrangement joins TRBV7-2 to TRBJ1-5; weak D call: TRBD1 (6 bases). This CDR3 is 14 amino acids long. Germline lookup yields CDR1 SGHTA and CDR2 FQGNSA. V dropped 2 bases and J dropped 6 bases, with 11 bases sitting between them. CDR3 amino acids: CASSLTGSTQPQHF. The CDR3 DNA reads as TGTGCCAGCAGCTTAACAGGGTCTACTCAGCCCCAGCATTTT.

The V call is TRBV5-6, the J call TRBJ1-1, with TRBD1 as a possible D gene (5 bases). The CDR3 loop spans 13 amino acids. Germline loops: CDR1 SGHDT, CDR2 YYEEEE. Trimming took 6 bases from V and 1 from J, leaving 10 bases between them. CDR3 coding DNA: TGTGCCAGCAACTGGGGGAAGAACACTGAAGCTTTCTTT. Protein product: CASNWGKNTEAFF.

The sample holds many counts of this clonotype. The V call is TRBV30, the J call TRBJ1-2; D is undetermined. The V end was cut by 0 bases, the J end by 7 bases, with 9 bases between. CDR1 GTSNPN and CDR2 SVGIG come from the germline V gene (reference sequence). This CDR3 comprises 12 residues. CDR3 bases: TGTGCCTGGAGTGTACTCGGGGTTGGCTACACCTTC. This translates into CAWSVLGVGYTF.

The chain joins TRBV29-1 to TRBJ1-5; 9 bases are shared with TRBD1. Trimming removed 7 bases from V and 1 base from J; junction bases left unmatched: 8. CDR3 length: 15 amino acids. Germline CDR1 and CDR2: SQVTM and ANQGSEA. CDR3 bases: TGCAGCGCAGCAACAGGGGGCGCGAGCAATCAGCCCCAGCATTTT. Its protein is CSAATGGASNQPQHF. The variable domain in full, with the rest retrieved from reference TRBV29-1 and TRBJ1-5, is SAVISQKPSRDICQRGTSLTIQCQVDSQVTMMFWYRQQPGQSLTLIATANQGSEATYESGFVIDKFPISRPNLTFSTLTVSNMSPEDSSIYLCSAATGGASNQPQHFGDGTRLSIL.

This clonotype has at least ten counts. The rearrangement links TRBV18 to TRBJ2-5; D possibly corresponds to TRBD1 (5 bases). The length of the CDR3 is 14 residues. V was shortened by 8 bases and J by 2 bases, with 15 bases between the two germline ends. The germline V gene has CDR1 KGHSH and CDR2 LQKENI. The CDR3 coding sequence is TGTGCCAGCAGCCCAACAGGCCCTCAAGAGACCCAGTACTTC. Its translation: CASSPTGPQETQYF.

Many counts were recorded for this clonotype. As DNA, the CDR3 is TGCGCCAGCAGCTTGGAGGGGCAGGGGGTGTTCCACGAGCAGTACTTC. As protein: CASSLEGQGVFHEQYF. The chain employs TRBV5-1 and TRBJ2-7; 7 bases agree with TRBD1. The CDR3 is 16 residues long. Germline trimming cut 0 bases from V and 5 bases from J; bases unmatched to any gene: 11. Germline lookup yields CDR1 SGHRS and CDR2 YFSETQ. Based on the CDR3 plus reference TRBV5-1 and TRBJ2-7, the full variable domain is KAGVTQTPRYLIKTRGQQVTLSCSPISGHRSVSWYQQTPGQGLQFLFEYFSETQRNKGNFPGRFSGRQFSNSRSEMNVSTLELGDSALYLCASSLEGQGVFHEQYFGPGTRLTVT.

J is TRBJ2-7 and V is TRBV5-1; D may be TRBD1 or TRBD2 (6 bases each). Germline CDR1 is SGHRS and CDR2 is YFSETQ. The length of the CDR3 is 17 residues. The V end was cut by 0 bases, the J end by 1 base, with 17 bases between. CDR3 in DNA: TGCGCCAGCAGCTTGGGGGGGGCCACACCAAGATCCTACGAGCAGTACTTC. Its translation: CASSLGGATPRSYEQYF. Supplemented by reference TRBV5-1 and TRBJ2-7, the full variable domain reads KAGVTQTPRYLIKTRGQQVTLSCSPISGHRSVSWYQQTPGQGLQFLFEYFSETQRNKGNFPGRFSGRQFSNSRSEMNVSTLELGDSALYLCASSLGGATPRSYEQYFGPGTRLTVT.

This clonotype was recorded a few times. The V call is TRBV24-1, the J call TRBJ2-1; D is possibly TRBD2 (5 bases). Trimming took 4 bases from V and 6 from J, leaving 15 bases between them. The CDR3 consists of 15 residues. Germline CDR1 reads KGHDR; CDR2 reads SFDVKD. The CDR3 nucleotides are TGTGCCACCAGTGACTCCCCTAGTGGAGGCAATGAGCAGTTCTTC. This encodes CATSDSPSGGNEQFF.

In its sample, this clonotype was seen many times. The rearrangement joins TRBV28 to TRBJ1-3, with a tentative D call TRBD1 (5 bases). CDR1 and CDR2 (germline): MDHEN, SYDVKM. The V end was cut by 2 bases, the J end by 0 bases, with 8 bases between. CDR3 size: 15 residues. CDR3 in amino acids: CASSLPGLSGNTIYF. The CDR3, as DNA: TGTGCCAGCAGTTTACCAGGGCTCTCTGGAAACACCATATATTTT.